This T cell receptor (beta chain) was sequenced in a study of T-cell reconstitution after alpha-beta-depleted transplantation in children. The library targeted TCRbeta and was prepared with unique molecular identifiers. In TCRdb, the PCR reads were re-called with MiXCR into one record per CDR3 protein. The data contain 300,000 to 400,000 distinct CDR3 sequences, about 14% of them singletons. The sample holds a few counts of this clonotype. This sample comprised PBMCs, obtained from the stem cell graft. The receptor comes from a human donor who donated a stem cell graft to a child with Fanconi anemia.

The DNA for the CDR3 is TGCGCCAGCAGCTTGGGACTAGCGGGGGGTGGCCAAGAGACCCAGTACTTC. It translates to CASSLGLAGGGQETQYF. The V call is TRBV5-1, the J call TRBJ2-5; 13 bases align to TRBD2. Trimming at V came to 0 bases and at J to 1 base, leaving 3 bases not matched to a gene. From germline, CDR1 is SGHRS and CDR2 YFSETQ. The CDR3 has 17 residues.